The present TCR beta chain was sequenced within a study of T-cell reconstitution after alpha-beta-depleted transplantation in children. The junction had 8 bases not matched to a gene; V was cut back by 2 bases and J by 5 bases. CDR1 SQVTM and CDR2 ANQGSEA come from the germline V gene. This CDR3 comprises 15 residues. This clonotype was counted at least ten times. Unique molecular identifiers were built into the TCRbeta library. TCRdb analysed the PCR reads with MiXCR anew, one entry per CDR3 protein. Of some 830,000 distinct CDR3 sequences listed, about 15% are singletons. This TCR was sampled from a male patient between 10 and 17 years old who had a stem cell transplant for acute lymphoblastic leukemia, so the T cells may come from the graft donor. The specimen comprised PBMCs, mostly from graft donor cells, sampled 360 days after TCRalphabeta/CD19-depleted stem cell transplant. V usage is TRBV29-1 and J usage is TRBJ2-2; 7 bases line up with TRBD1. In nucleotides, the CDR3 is TGCAGCGTTGAAACCGGGACAGCTCCAACCGGGGAGCTGTTTTTT. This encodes CSVETGTAPTGELFF.